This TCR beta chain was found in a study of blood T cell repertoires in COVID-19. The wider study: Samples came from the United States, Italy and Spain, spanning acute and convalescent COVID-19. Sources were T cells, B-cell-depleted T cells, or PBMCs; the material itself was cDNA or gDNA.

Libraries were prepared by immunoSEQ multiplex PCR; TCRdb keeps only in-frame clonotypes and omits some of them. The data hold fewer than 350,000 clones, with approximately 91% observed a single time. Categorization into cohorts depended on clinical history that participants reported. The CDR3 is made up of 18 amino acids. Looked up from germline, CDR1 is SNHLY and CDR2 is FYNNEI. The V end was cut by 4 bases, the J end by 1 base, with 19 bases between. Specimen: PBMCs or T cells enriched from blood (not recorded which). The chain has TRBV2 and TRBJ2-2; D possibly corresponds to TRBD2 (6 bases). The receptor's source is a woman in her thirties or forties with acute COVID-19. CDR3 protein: CASSGPAGKAGNTGELFF. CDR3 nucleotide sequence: TGTGCCAGCAGTGGGCCAGCGGGTAAAGCGGGGAACACCGGGGAGCTGTTTTTT.